These T cell receptor beta chains were read from a single sample in a study of T cell repertoires in ileal Crohn's disease. Method: immunoSEQ multiplex PCR; TCRdb's copy keeps in-frame clones and lacks some. The sample consists of more than 9,500 clones, around four fifths of them appearing once. The sample consisted of ileal tissue. Receptors were obtained from an adult with Crohn's disease. Each CDR3 is given with its conserved first and last residue. D genes are given only for firm matches. Size tells how often a clone was seen (once, few, many) or the class of an expanded clone, and some rows leave it out.

j_gene,v_gene,abundance,d_gene,CDR3nt,CDR3aa
TRBJ2-7,TRBV4-1,-,TRBD2,TGCGCCAGCAGCCTCCCTGCGGATACTAGCGTCTTAGGGGAGCAGTACTTC,CASSLPADTSVLGEQYF
TRBJ1-3,TRBV10-3,large,-,TGTGCCATCAGTGATCACAGGACTGGAAACACCATATATTTT,CAISDHRTGNTIYF
TRBJ2-5,TRBV9,-,TRBD2,TGTGCCAGCAGCGTAGGAGCTAGCGGGGGGGGAGAGACCCAGTACTTC,CASSVGASGGGETQYF
TRBJ2-4,TRBV7-2,-,-,TGTGCCAGCAGCCCCCCCAGTAACATTCAGTACTTC,CASSPPSNIQYF
TRBJ2-7,TRBV19,-,-,TGTGCCAGTAGTCCCCAGGGCTCCAACTACGAGCAGTACTTC,CASSPQGSNYEQYF
TRBJ1-5,TRBV6-6,-,-,TGTGCCAGCAGTCGCGACATTAGCAATCAGCCCCAGCATTTT,CASSRDISNQPQHF
TRBJ2-1,TRBV5-1,-,TRBD1,TGCGCCAGCAGACTTACCGGGACAGGGCCCTACAATGAGCAGTTCTTC,CASRLTGTGPYNEQFF
TRBJ2-3,TRBV5-4,-,-,TGTGCCAGCAGCTTGGCCCGGGGTAGCGCAGATACGCAGTATTTT,CASSLARGSADTQYF
TRBJ2-3,TRBV9,-,TRBD2,TGTGCCAGCAGCGTAGTGGCGGGAGGCGGCACAGATACGCAGTATTTT,CASSVVAGGGTDTQYF
TRBJ1-6,TRBV4-1,-,TRBD1,TGCGCCAGCAGCCAAAGGACAGGGGCTTCACCCCTCCACTTT,CASSQRTGASPLHF
TRBJ1-2,TRBV5-1,once,-,TGCGCCAGCCGACATCAGGGAGGCGGCTACACCTTC,CASRHQGGGYTF
TRBJ1-2,TRBV6-6,-,TRBD1,TGTGCCAGCAGTTATTCAGGGGGCCATGGCTACACCTTC,CASSYSGGHGYTF
TRBJ2-3,TRBV10-2,-,-,TGCGCCAGCAGGCCAGGAAGGGAGAGAAACACAGATACGCAGTATTTT,CASRPGRERNTDTQYF
TRBJ2-3,TRBV11-1,-,TRBD2,TGTGCCAGCAGCTTAGTCCCCCTAGCGGGCGGCACAGATACGCAGTATTTT,CASSLVPLAGGTDTQYF
TRBJ2-6,TRBV30,-,-,TGTGCCTGGAGGTCAGTCACTGGGGCCAACGTCCTGACTTTC,CAWRSVTGANVLTF
TRBJ2-7,TRBV27,-,-,TGTGCCAGCAGTTCGTATAGGGGCGTCGGTTACGAGCAGTACTTC,CASSSYRGVGYEQYF
TRBJ1-1,TRBV9,large,TRBD1,TGTGCCAGCACTTTAGGAACAGGGGGCAGAGCTTTCTTT,CASTLGTGGRAFF
TRBJ2-7,TRBV5-1,-,-,TGCGCCAGCAGCCCTACTACAGGGTTATACGAGCAGTACTTC,CASSPTTGLYEQYF
TRBJ1-1,TRBV4-1,few,TRBD1,TGCGCCAGCAGCCAAGATCCTGCCGGGACAGACCGGTCTGAAGCTTTCTTT,CASSQDPAGTDRSEAFF
TRBJ1-4,TRBV6-1,few,TRBD1,TGTGCCAGCAGTGAACTAGGGACAGCAACTAATGAAAAACTGTTTTTT,CASSELGTATNEKLFF
TRBJ2-3,TRBV5-6,-,TRBD2,TGTGCCAGCAGCTTTAGGACTAGCGGGATTAAGGATACGCAGTATTTT,CASSFRTSGIKDTQYF
TRBJ2-7,TRBV7-3,-,-,TGTGCCAGCAGCGCCGACCCCGGGAGCGAGCAGTACTTC,CASSADPGSEQYF
TRBJ2-2,TRBV11-2,-,-,TGTGCCAGCAGCTTCAGACAGGTATCGAACACCGGGGAGCTGTTTTTT,CASSFRQVSNTGELFF
TRBJ2-7,TRBV30,-,-,TGTGCCTGGTCCGGTTTTAACTCCTACGAGCAGTACTTC,CAWSGFNSYEQYF
TRBJ1-4,TRBV25-1,few,TRBD1,TGTGCCAGCAGTGAATCCGACAGGGTTGAAAAACTGTTTTTT,CASSESDRVEKLFF
TRBJ2-7,TRBV5-6,few,TRBD1,TGTGCCAGCGGAACCGGGACAGGGAACTACGAGCAGTACTTC,CASGTGTGNYEQYF
TRBJ2-6,TRBV30,-,TRBD2,TGTGCCTGGAGTGTAGCGGGAGTTTCTGGGGCCAACGTCCTGACTTTC,CAWSVAGVSGANVLTF
TRBJ2-1,TRBV7-8,-,TRBD1,TGTGCCAGCAGCTTCCGGGACAGGTGGAATGAGCAGTTCTTC,CASSFRDRWNEQFF
TRBJ1-3,TRBV2,-,-,TGTGCCAGCAGACACCGGGGTTCTGGAAACACCATATATTTT,CASRHRGSGNTIYF
TRBJ1-1,TRBV19,-,-,TGTGCCAGTAGTTGGCGAGGGCCGGGGACTGAAGCTTTCTTT,CASSWRGPGTEAFF
TRBJ2-2,TRBV5-6,-,-,TGTGCCAGCAGTCTGAAGGGAGGTAGAGGAAGGGAGCTGTTTTTT,CASSLKGGRGRELFF
TRBJ2-1,TRBV5-1,-,TRBD2,TGCGCCAGCAGCCCAACTAGCGACTCCTACAATGAGCAGTTCTTC,CASSPTSDSYNEQFF
TRBJ2-3,TRBV7-3,-,TRBD2,TGTGCCAGCAGCCTGGGACTAGCGGGAGTCCCCAGCATGGATACGCAGTATTTT,CASSLGLAGVPSMDTQYF
TRBJ1-5,TRBV7-2,-,TRBD1,TGTGCCAGCAGCTACAGGGGGAATCAGCCCCAGCATTTT,CASSYRGNQPQHF
TRBJ1-6,TRBV6-5,once,-,TGTGCCAGCAGTTATTATTCCCAGGGTATGAATTCACCCCTCCACTTT,CASSYYSQGMNSPLHF
TRBJ2-2,TRBV27,-,TRBD2,TGTGCCAGCAGGCCGACTAGCGGGAGGGCCACCGGGGAGCTGTTTTTT,CASRPTSGRATGELFF
TRBJ2-3,TRBV27,-,TRBD2,TGTGCCAGCACCCAAGCGGGGGGAGATACGCAGTATTTT,CASTQAGGDTQYF